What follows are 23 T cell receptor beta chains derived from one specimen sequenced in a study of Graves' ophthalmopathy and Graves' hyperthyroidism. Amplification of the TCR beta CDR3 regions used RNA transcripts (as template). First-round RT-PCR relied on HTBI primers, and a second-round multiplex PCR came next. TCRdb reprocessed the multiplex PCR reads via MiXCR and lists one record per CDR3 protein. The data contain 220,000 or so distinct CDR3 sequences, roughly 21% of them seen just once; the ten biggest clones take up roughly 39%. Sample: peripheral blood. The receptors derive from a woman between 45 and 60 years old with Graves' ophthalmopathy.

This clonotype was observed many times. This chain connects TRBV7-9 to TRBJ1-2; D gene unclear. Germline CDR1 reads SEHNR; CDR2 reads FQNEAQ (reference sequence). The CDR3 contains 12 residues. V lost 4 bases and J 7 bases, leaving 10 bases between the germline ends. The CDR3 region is CASSSSWFGYTF. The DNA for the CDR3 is TGTGCCAGCAGCTCCTCGTGGTTTGGCTACACCTTC.

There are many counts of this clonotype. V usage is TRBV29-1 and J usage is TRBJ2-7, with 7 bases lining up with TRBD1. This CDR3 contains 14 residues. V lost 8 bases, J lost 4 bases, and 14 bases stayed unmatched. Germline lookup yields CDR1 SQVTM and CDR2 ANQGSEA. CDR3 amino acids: CSTPAGTEKYEQYF. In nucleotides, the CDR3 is TGCAGCACCCCTGCCGGGACAGAGAAATACGAGCAGTACTTC.

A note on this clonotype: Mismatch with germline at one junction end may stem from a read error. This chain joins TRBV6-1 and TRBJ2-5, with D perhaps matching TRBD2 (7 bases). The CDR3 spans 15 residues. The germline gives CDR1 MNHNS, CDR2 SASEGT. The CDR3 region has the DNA TGTGCCAGCAGTCCTGCTTGGGGGGGGCAAGGGACCCAGTACTTC. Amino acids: CASSPAWGGQGTQYF.

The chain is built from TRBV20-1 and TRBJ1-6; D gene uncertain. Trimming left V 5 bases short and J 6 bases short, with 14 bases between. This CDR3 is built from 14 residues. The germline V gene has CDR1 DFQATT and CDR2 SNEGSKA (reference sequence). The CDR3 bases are TGCAGTGCTCCACAGACTAAGACTAATTCACCCCTCCACTTT. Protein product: CSAPQTKTNSPLHF.

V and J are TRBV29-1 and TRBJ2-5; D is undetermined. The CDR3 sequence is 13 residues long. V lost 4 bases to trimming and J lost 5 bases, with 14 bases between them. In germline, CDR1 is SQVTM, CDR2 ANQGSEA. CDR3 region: CSVGVVARETQYF. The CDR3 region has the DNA TGCAGCGTTGGGGTAGTAGCCAGGGAGACCCAGTACTTC.

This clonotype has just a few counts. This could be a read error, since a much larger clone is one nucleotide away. The CDR3 region is CASSGEWGRPIEQYF. For the CDR3, the DNA is TGTGCCAGCAGTGGGGAATGGGGTCGACCCATCGAGCAGTACTTC. This chain links TRBV2 with TRBJ2-7; D gene ambiguous. The germline V and J ends were trimmed by 4 bases and 6 bases, with 19 bases remaining between them. This CDR3 has 15 residues. Looked up from germline, CDR1 is SNHLY and CDR2 is FYNNEI.

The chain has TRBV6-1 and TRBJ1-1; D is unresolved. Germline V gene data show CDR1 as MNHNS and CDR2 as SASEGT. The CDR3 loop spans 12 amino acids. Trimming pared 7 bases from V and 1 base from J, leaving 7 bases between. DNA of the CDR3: TGTGCCAGCAAGAAGAGGAACACTGAAGCTTTCTTT. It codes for CASKKRNTEAFF.

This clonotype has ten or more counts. The DNA of the CDR3 is TGTGCCAGCAGTTTACGCAGGGGGCGAACCGGGGAGCTGTTTTTT. This translates into CASSLRRGRTGELFF. V usage is TRBV12-3 or TRBV12-4 and J usage is TRBJ2-2; 8 positions match TRBD1. The CDR3 is 15 amino acids. V was pared by 2 bases and J by 5 bases, with 4 bases of the junction left unmatched.

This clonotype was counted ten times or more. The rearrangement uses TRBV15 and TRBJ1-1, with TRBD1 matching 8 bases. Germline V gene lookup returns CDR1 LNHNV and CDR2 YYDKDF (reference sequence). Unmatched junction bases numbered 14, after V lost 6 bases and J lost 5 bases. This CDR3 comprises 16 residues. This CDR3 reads CATREGTGTGRTEAFF. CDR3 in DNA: TGTGCCACCAGGGAAGGAACCGGGACAGGTCGGACTGAAGCTTTCTTT. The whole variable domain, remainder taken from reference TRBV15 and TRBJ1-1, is DAMVIQNPRYQVTQFGKPVTLSCSQTLNHNVMYWYQQKSSQAPKLLFHYYDKDFNNEADTPDNFQSRRPNTSFCFLDIRSPGLGDTAMYLCATREGTGTGRTEAFFGQGTRLTVV.

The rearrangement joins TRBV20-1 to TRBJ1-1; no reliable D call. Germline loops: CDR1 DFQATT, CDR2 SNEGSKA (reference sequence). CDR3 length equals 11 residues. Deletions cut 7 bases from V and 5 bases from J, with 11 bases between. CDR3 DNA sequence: TGCAGTGTGGGGTATGAGACTGAAGCTTTCTTT. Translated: CSVGYETEAFF.

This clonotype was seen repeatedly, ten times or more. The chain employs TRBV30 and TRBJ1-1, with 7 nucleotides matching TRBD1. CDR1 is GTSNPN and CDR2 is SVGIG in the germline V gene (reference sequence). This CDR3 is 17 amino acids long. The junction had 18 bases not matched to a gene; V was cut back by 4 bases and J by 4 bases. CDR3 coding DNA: TGTGCCTGGACGTCAGCCCGACTGGTGCAGGGGGGCACTGAAGCTTTCTTT. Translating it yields CAWTSARLVQGGTEAFF.

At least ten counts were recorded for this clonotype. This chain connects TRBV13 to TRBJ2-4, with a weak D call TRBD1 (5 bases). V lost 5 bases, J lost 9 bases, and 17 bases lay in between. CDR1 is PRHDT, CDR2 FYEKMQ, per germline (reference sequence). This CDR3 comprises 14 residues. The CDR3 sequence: CASSIGSGRTIQYF. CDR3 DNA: TGTGCCAGCAGCATCGGATCAGGGCGCACCATTCAGTACTTC.

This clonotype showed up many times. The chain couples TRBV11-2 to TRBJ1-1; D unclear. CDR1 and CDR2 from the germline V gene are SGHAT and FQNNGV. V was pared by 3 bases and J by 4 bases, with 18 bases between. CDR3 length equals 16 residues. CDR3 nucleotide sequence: TGTGCCAGCAGCTTTGGCCCGGAGAGGGTGCCCACTGAAGCTTTCTTT. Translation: CASSFGPERVPTEAFF.

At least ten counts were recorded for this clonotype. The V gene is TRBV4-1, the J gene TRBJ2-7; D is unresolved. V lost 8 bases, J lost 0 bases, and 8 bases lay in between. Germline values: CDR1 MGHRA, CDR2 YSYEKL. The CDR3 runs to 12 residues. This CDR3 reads CASRAASYEQYF. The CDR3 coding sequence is TGCGCCAGCCGGGCAGCCTCCTACGAGCAGTACTTC.

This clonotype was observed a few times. CDR3 sequence (DNA): TGTGCCAGCAGTGGGGGCCTTAGCGGGAGGTTCGAGCAGTACTTC. Protein: CASSGGLSGRFEQYF. The chain couples TRBV2 to TRBJ2-7; 10 bases align to TRBD2. Per germline, CDR1 SNHLY and CDR2 FYNNEI. CDR3 size: 15 residues. V shed 4 bases, J shed 6 bases, and the junction held 9 bases outside the gene matches.

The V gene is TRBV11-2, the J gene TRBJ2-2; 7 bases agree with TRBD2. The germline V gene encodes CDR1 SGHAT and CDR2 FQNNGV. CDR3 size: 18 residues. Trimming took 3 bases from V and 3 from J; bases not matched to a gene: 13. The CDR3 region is CASSLVLMGGSDTGELFF. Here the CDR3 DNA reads TGTGCCAGCAGCTTGGTCTTGATGGGCGGGAGTGACACCGGGGAGCTGTTTTTT. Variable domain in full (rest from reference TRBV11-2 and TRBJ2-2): EAGVAQSPRYKIIEKRQSVAFWCNPISGHATLYWYQQILGQGPKLLIQFQNNGVVDDSQLPKDRFSAERLKGVDSTLKIQPAKLEDSAVYLCASSLVLMGGSDTGELFFGEGSRLTVL.

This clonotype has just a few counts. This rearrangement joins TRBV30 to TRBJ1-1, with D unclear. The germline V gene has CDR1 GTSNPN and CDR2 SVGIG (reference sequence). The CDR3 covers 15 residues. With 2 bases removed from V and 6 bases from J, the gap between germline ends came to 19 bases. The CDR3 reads CAWSNRYQGRPEAFF. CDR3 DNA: TGTGCCTGGAGTAATCGATATCAAGGGAGGCCTGAAGCTTTCTTT.

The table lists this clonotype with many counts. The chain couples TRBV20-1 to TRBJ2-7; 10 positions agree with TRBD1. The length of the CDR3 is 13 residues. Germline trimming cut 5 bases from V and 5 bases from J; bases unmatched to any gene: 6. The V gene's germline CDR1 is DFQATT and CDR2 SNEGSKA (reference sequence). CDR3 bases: TGCAGTGCTCCGGGACAGGGGTGGGACGAGCAGTACTTC. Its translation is CSAPGQGWDEQYF.

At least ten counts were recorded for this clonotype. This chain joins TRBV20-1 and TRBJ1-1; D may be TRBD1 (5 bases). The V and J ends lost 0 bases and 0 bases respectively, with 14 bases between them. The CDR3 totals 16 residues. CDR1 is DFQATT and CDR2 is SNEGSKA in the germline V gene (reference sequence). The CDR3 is CSARDRGRALNTEAFF. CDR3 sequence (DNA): TGCAGTGCTAGAGATCGAGGCAGGGCCCTGAACACTGAAGCTTTCTTT.

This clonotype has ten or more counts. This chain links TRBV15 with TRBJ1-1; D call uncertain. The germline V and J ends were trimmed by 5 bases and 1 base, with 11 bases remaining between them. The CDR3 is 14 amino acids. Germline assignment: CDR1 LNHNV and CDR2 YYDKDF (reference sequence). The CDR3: CATSDNPGNTEAFF. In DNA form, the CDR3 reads TGTGCCACCAGCGACAACCCAGGGAACACTGAAGCTTTCTTT.

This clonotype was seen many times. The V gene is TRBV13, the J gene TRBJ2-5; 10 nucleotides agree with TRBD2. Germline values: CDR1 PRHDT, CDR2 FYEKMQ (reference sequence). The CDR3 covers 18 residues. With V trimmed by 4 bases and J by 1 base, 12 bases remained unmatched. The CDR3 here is CASSSRDASGSPQETQYF. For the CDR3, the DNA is TGTGCCAGCAGCTCCCGGGACGCTAGCGGGAGTCCCCAAGAGACCCAGTACTTC.

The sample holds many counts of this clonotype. Here the CDR3 reads CASSLVAVYEQYF. The CDR3 DNA reads TGTGCCAGCAGCTTAGTAGCGGTCTACGAGCAGTACTTC. The chain combines TRBV7-2 with TRBJ2-7; maybe TRBD2 (6 bases). Trimming shortened V by 1 base and J by 3 bases, and 7 bases separated the two germline ends. The CDR3 loop spans 13 amino acids. Germline-derived CDR1 and CDR2 are SGHTA and FQGNSA.

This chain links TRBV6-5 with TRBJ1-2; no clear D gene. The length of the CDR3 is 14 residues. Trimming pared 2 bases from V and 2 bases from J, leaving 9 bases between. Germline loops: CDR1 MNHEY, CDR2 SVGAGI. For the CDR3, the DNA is TGTGCCAGCAGTTACGTGGCGCCGAACTATGGCTACACCTTC. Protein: CASSYVAPNYGYTF.